These T cell receptor beta chains were read from a single sample in a study of cytomegalovirus exposure and HLA in healthy donors. The assay was immunoSEQ multiplex PCR, and TCRdb's table has in-frame clones only and misses some. Of 200,000 to 250,000 clones listed, 65% to 90% are singletons. Sequencing was carried out using PBMCs. Receptor source: a girl between 10 and 17 years old in good health and CMV-seronegative. The conserved cysteine and the conserved F or W are not part of the CDR3 here.

TRBV30	TRBJ1-1	AWSQVTEAF
TRBV7-2	TRBJ1-1	ASSPNRVSRTEAF
TRBV6-5	TRBJ1-4	ASSRTGTNEKLF
TRBV9	TRBJ2-1	ASSVSGLRNEQF
TRBV2	TRBJ2-7	ASSEAGLAYEQY
TRBV7-3	TRBJ2-7	ASSYGGQVGEQY
TRBV28	TRBJ2-7	ASSFGLAGVQNYEQY
TRBV9	TRBJ2-3	ASSPALSGGTDTQY
TRBV19	TRBJ1-4	ASKGQLNEKLF
TRBV9	TRBJ2-7	ASSPSPGRFTYEQY
TRBV7-2	TRBJ1-2	ASSNFNRGGYGYT
TRBV5-1	TRBJ1-2	ASSIYDRGPSYGYT
TRBV7-2	TRBJ2-7	ASSPGLTSYEQY
TRBV5-1	TRBJ1-2	ASSLAWTANNYGYT
TRBV11-3	TRBJ1-2	AMRGAGGIGYGYT
TRBV7-8	TRBJ1-2	ASSLALRGRDYGYT
TRBV5-6	TRBJ2-7	ASSTPDRLPYEQY
TRBV7-3	TRBJ2-1	ASSPATRGPEQF
TRBV5-1	TRBJ2-7	ASSLANSYEQY
TRBV7-6	TRBJ2-2	ASSSLGRQGRIFNTGELF
TRBV7-6	TRBJ1-6	ASRRTGDSPLH
TRBV27	TRBJ1-2	ASSTTGANYGYT
TRBV28	TRBJ2-7	ASSLSGGYEQY
TRBV5-6	TRBJ1-2	ASCPAGKGGYT
TRBV7-2	TRBJ2-1	ASSLGTGPNEQF
TRBV19	TRBJ1-1	ASSLQGRGTEAF
TRBV5-1	TRBJ1-3	ASSSLQGHSGNTIY
TRBV6-5	TRBJ1-1	ASSPEATEAF
TRBV6-4	TRBJ2-1	ASSATSGRRDEQF
TRBV12-5	TRBJ2-7	ASGLKLTGVNSYEQY
TRBV6-5	TRBJ1-1	ASRRDRVDTEAF
TRBV25-1	TRBJ2-7	ASSDRESKLPYEQY
TRBV11-2	TRBJ2-1	ASRRSGATYNEQF
TRBV5-5	TRBJ1-4	ASSGTPRQGANEKLF
TRBV28	TRBJ2-3	ASPPRMGTGRRVTDTQY
TRBV5-1	TRBJ1-1	ASSLDGTGSSLFKNTEAF
TRBV19	TRBJ1-5	ASSMGQKIYSNQPQH
TRBV7-7	TRBJ1-2	ASSPGQSYGYT
TRBV21-1	TRBJ1-1	ASNFPSGGESEAF
TRBV6-1	TRBJ1-2	ASSFQQGVEGYT
TRBV7-9	TRBJ2-5	ASSLSGTETQY
TRBV6-1	TRBJ2-3	ASSLRQTATDTQY
TRBV19	TRBJ2-5	ASSRGGYQETQY
TRBV25-1	TRBJ2-4	ASSANGGAPAKNIQY
TRBV19	TRBJ2-7	ASSTRDRSYEQY